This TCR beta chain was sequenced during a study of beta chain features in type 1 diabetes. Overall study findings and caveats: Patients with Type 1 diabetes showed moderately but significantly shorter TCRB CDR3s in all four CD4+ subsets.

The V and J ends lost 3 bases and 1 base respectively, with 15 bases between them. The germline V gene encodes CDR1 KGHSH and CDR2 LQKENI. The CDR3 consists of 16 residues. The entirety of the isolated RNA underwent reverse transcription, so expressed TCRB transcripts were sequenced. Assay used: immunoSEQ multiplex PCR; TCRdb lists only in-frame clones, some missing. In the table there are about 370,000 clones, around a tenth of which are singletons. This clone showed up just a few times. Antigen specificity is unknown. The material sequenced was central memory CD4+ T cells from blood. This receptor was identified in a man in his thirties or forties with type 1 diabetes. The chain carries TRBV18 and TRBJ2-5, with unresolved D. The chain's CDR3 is CASSPFMAGSQETQYF. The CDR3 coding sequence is TGTGCCAGCTCACCTTTCATGGCCGGCAGCCAAGAGACCCAGTACTTC.